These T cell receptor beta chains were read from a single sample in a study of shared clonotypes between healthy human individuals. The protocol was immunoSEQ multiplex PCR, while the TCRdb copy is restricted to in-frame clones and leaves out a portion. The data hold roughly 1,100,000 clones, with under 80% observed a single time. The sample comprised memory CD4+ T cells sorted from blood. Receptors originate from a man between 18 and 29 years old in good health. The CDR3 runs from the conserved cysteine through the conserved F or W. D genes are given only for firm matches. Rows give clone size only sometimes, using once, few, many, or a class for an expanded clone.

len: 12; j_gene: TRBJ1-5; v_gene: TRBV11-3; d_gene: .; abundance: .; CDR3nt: TGTGCCAGCAGCTTGCGGGGTCAGCCCCAGCATTTT; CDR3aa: CASSLRGQPQHF
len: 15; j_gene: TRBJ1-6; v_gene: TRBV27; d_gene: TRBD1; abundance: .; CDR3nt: TGTGCCAGCAGTTCCTCCGGGACAGATAATTCACCCCTCCACTTT; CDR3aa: CASSSSGTDNSPLHF
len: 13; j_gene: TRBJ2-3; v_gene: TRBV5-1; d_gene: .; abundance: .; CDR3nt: TGCGCCAGCAGCACCGACCGGGCCTATACGCAGTATTTT; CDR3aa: CASSTDRAYTQYF
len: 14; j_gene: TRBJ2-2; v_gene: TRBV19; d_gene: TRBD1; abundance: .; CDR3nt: TGTGCCAGTAAAGCGGGACAGGGGCCCGGGGAGCTGTTTTTT; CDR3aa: CASKAGQGPGELFF
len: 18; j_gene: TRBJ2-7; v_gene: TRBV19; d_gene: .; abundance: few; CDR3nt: TGTGCCAGTAGTATAGCGGCCCCGGGGAGGCAGAGTCCCTACGAGCAGTACTTC; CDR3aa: CASSIAAPGRQSPYEQYF
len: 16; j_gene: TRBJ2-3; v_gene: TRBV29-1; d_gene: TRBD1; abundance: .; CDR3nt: TGCAGCGTTCCTTCGGGGGGACAGGGTATCAGAAATACGCAGTATTTT; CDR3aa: CSVPSGGQGIRNTQYF
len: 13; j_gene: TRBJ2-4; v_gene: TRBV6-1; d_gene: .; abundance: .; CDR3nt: TGTGCCAGCAGCTTAGGACGGGAAAACATTCAGTACTTC; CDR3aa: CASSLGRENIQYF
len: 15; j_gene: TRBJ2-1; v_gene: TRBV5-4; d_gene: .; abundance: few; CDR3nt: TGTGCCAGCAGCTTAGGCGGGTTCACCTACAATGAGCAGTTCTTC; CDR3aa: CASSLGGFTYNEQFF
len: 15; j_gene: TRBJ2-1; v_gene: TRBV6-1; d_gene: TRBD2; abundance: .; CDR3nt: TGTGCCAGCAGCCCTAGCGGGGGTGTTACGGGTGAGCAGTTCTTC; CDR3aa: CASSPSGGVTGEQFF
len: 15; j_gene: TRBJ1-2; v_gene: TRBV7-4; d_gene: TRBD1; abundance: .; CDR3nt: TGTGCCAGCAGTTTCCGGGACAGGGAGGAGGATGGCTACACCTTC; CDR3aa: CASSFRDREEDGYTF
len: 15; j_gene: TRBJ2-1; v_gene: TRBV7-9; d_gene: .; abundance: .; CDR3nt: TGTGCCAGCAGCTTAGGTCAGGGGCCCCCCGATGAGCAGTTCTTC; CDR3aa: CASSLGQGPPDEQFF
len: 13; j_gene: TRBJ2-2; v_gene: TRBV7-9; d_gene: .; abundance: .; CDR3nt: TGTGCCAGCAGCTCCGCTGGCGCCGGGGAGCTGTTTTTT; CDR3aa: CASSSAGAGELFF
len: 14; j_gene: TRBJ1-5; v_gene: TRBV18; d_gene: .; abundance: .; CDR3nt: TGTGCCAGCTCACCGGTTCGGGGGAATCAGCCCCAGCATTTT; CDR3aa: CASSPVRGNQPQHF
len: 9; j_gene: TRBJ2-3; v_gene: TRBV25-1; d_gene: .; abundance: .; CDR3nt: TGTGCCACCCGTGGCCCGCAGTATTTT; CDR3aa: CATRGPQYF
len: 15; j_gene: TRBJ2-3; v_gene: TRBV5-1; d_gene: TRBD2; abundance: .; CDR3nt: TGCGCCAGCAGCCCGCAGCGGGGGGACACAGATACGCAGTATTTT; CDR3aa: CASSPQRGDTDTQYF
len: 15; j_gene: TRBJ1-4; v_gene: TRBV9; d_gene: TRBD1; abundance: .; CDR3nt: TGTGCCAGCAGCGTAGACGAGGGGGCTAAAGAAAAACTGTTTTTT; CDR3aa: CASSVDEGAKEKLFF
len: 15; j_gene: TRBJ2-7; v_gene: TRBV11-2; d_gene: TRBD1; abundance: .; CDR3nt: TGTGCCAGCAGCTACCGGGACAGGGGTTCCGACGGGCAGTACTTC; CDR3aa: CASSYRDRGSDGQYF
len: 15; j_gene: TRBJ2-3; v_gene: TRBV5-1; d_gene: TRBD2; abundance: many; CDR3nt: TGCGCCAGCAGCGGGACTAGCGATTTTACAGATACGCAGTATTTT; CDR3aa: CASSGTSDFTDTQYF
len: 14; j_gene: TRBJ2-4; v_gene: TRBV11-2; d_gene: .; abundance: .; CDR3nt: TGTGCCAGCAGCTTCGGGGTGGCCAAAAACATTCAGTACTTC; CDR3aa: CASSFGVAKNIQYF
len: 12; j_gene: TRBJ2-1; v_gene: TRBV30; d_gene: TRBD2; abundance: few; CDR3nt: TGTGCCTGGCGAAGACTAGCTTTTGAGCAGTTCTTC; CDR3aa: CAWRRLAFEQFF
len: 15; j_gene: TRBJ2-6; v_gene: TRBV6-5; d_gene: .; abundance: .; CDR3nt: TGTGCCAGCAGTTATGGATCCGCTGGGGCCAACGTCCTGACTTTC; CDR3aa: CASSYGSAGANVLTF
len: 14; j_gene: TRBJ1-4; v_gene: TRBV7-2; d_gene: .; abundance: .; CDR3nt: TGTGCCAGCAGCTCGGCGACAGTGAATGAAAAACTGTTTTTT; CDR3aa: CASSSATVNEKLFF
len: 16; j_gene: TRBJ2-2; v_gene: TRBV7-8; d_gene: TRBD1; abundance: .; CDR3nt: TGTGCCAGCAGCTCCACAGGGGGCGCGGGCACCGGGGAGCTGTTTTTT; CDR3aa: CASSSTGGAGTGELFF
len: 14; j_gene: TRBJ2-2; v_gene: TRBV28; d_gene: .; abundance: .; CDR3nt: TGTGCCAGCAGTTTAGCAGTGACTGACAGAAAGCTGTTTTTT; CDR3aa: CASSLAVTDRKLFF
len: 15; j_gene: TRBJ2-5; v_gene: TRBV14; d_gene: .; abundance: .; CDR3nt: TGTGCCAGCAGCCAAGGTCTGGGACCCAAAGAGACCCAGTACTTC; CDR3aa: CASSQGLGPKETQYF
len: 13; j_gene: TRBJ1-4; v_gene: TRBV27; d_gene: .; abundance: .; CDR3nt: TGTGCCAGTACCGGGACCGGTAATGAAAAACTGTTTTTT; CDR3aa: CASTGTGNEKLFF
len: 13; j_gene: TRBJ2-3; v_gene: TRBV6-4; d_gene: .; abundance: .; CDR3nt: TGTGCCAGCAGTCCTCAGGGGGGGAATACGCAGTATTTT; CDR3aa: CASSPQGGNTQYF
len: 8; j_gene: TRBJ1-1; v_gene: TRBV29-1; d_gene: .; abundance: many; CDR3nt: TGCAGCGTCGGGGGAGCTTTCTTT; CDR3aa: CSVGGAFF
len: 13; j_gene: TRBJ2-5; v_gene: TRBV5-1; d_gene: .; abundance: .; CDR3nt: TGCGCCAGCAGCCCGGACAGAGGGGAGACCCAGTACTTC; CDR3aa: CASSPDRGETQYF
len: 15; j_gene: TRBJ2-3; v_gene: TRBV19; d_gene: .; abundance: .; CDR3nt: TGTGCCAGTAGTCCCCAGCAAATGGCACGAGATACGCAGTATTTT; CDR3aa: CASSPQQMARDTQYF
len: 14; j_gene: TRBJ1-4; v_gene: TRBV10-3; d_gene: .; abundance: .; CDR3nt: TGTGCCATCAGCGGGCAGGGAACTAATGAAAAACTGTTTTTT; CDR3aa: CAISGQGTNEKLFF
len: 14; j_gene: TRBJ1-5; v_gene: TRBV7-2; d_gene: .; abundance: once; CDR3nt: TGTGCCAGCAGCTTTAGTAGGGAAGGCCAGCCCCAGCATTTT; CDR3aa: CASSFSREGQPQHF
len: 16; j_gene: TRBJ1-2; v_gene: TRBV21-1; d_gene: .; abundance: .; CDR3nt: TGTGCCAGCAGCCTCACCGACGGCTACCTCTTCTATGGCTACACCTTC; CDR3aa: CASSLTDGYLFYGYTF
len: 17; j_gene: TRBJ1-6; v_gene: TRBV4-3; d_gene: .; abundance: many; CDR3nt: TGCGCCAGCAGCCAAGGGGGTACGGCAGGAGGTAATTCACCCCTCCACTTT; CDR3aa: CASSQGGTAGGNSPLHF